The present T cell receptor beta chain was sequenced within a study of CXCR3-negative and CXCR3-positive naive CD8 T cells. The study's findings and limits: Against CXCR3-negative naive cells, CXCR3-positive naive cells showed more hydrophobic TRB CDR3s. TRB CDR3 properties indicated TCR strength, while surface CD5 was similar across naive subsets.

Carrying UMI labels, the TRB cDNA libraries were prepared through 5' RACE. One entry per CDR3 protein, without DNA, is what TCRdb gives after re-calling the 5' RACE reads. The listing records thousands of distinct CDR3 sequences. In the case of this clonotype: The antigen is unknown.

The sequencing sample was made of naive CXCR3+ CD8+ T cells from blood. Subset of the sample: CD45RO-CCR7+CD27+CD95- naive CD8+ T cells expressing CXCR3 (TNR3+). This TCR came from a human donor in good health. Some clones in this sample may be carry-over from other donors' samples.

Here the CDR3 reads CASSFETTGDNEQFF. The rearrangement joins TRBV11-2 to TRBJ2-1; the TCRdb call, TRBD1, lacks DNA for checking. CDR3 length equals 15 residues. CDR1 is SGHAT and CDR2 is FQNNGV in the germline V gene.